This T cell receptor beta chain was profiled in a study of identical twins. Unique molecular identifiers were present on the cDNA, which also gained a universal primer site by template switching. One entry per CDR3 protein results from TCRdb running MiXCR on the 5' RACE reads. Of roughly 1.6 million distinct CDR3 sequences in the sample, 25% to 35% were seen once. V was pared by 9 bases and J by 2 bases, with 3 bases of the junction left unmatched. The CDR3 has 12 residues. Per germline, CDR1 MDHEN and CDR2 SYDVKM. This clonotype was seen many times. Its antigen is unknown. Study outcomes and limitations: Low generation-probability sequences were in excess among twin-shared out-of-frame alpha sequences. Insertions were reduced in abundant cord blood beta clonotypes but not in memory repertoires.

The sample comprised cord blood. This chain links TRBV28 with TRBJ2-7; the match to TRBD2 covers 8 bases. The clonotype comes from a newborn girl in good health. The CDR3 sequence is CASTSGTYEQYF. In DNA form, the CDR3 reads TGTGCCAGTACTAGCGGAACCTACGAGCAGTACTTC.